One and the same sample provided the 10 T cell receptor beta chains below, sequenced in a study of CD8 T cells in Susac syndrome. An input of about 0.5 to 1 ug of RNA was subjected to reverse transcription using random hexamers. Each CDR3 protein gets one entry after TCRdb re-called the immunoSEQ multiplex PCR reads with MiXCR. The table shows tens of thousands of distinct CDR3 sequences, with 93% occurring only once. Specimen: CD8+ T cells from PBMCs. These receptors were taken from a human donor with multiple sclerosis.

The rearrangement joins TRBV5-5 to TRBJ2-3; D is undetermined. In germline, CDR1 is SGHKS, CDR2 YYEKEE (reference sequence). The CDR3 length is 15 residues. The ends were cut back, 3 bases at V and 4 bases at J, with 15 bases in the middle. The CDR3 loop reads CASSWGESSADTQYF. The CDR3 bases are TGTGCCAGCAGCTGGGGTGAGAGCTCGGCAGATACGCAGTATTTT.

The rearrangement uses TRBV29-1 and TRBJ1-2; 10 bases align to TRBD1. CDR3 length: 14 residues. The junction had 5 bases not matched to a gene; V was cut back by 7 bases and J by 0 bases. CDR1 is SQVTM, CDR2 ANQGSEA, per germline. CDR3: CSALGTGANYGYTF. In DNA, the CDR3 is TGCAGCGCCCTAGGGACAGGGGCTAACTATGGCTACACCTTC.

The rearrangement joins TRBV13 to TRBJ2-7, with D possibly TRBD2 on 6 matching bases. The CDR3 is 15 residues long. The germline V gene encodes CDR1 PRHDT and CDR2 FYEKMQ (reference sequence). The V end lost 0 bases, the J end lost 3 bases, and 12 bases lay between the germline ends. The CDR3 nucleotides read TGTGCCAGCAGCTTAGGTTGCGGGGCGAGCTACGAGCAGTACTTC. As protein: CASSLGCGASYEQYF.

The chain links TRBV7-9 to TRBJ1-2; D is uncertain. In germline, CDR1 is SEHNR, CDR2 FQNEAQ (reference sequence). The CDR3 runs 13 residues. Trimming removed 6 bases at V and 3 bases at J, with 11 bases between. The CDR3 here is CASSFSSYYGYTF. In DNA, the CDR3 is TGTGCCAGCAGTTTCTCCTCCTACTATGGCTACACCTTC.

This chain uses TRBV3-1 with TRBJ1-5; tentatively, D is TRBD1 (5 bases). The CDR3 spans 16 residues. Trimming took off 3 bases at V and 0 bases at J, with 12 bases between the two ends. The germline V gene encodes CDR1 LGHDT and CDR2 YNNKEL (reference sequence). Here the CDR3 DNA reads TGTGCCAGCAGCCAGGGGGGGGTTGGTAGCAATCAGCCCCAGCATTTT. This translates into CASSQGGVGSNQPQHF. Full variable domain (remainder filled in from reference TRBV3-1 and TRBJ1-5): DTAVSQTPKYLVTQMGNDKSIKCEQNLGHDTMYWYKQDSKKFLKIMFSYNNKELIINETVPNRFSPKSPDKAHLNLHINSLELGDSAVYFCASSQGGVGSNQPQHFGDGTRLSIL.

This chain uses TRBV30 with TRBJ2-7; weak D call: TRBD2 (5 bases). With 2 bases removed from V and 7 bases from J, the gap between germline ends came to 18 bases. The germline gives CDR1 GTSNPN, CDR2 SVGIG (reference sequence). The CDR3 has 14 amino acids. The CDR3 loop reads CAWSTSGWIREQYF. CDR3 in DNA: TGTGCCTGGAGTACCTCGGGGTGGATTCGAGAGCAGTACTTC.

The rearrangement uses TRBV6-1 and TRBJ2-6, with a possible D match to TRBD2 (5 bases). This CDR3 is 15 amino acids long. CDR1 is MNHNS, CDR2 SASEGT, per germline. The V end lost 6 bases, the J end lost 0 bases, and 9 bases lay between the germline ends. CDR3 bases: TGTGCCAGCAGCCCCGGGAACTCTGGGGCCAACGTCCTGACTTTC. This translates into CASSPGNSGANVLTF.

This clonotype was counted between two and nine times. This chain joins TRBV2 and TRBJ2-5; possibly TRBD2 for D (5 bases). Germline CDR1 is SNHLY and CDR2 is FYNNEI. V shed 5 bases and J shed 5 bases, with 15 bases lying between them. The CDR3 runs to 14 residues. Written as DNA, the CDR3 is TGTGCCAGCAGTATCCTAGCCGCGTATGAGACCCAGTACTTC. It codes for CASSILAAYETQYF. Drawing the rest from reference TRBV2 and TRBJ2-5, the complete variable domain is EPEVTQTPSHQVTQMGQEVILRCVPISNHLYFYWYRQILGQKVEFLVSFYNNEISEKSEIFDDQFSVERPDGSNFTLKIRSTKLEDSAMYFCASSILAAYETQYFGPGTRLLVL.

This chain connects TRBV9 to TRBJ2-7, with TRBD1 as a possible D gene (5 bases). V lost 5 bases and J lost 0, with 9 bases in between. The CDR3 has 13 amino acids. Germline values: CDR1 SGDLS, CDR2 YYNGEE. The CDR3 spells CASRGPDSYEQYF. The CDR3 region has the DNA TGTGCCAGCAGGGGGCCTGACTCCTACGAGCAGTACTTC.

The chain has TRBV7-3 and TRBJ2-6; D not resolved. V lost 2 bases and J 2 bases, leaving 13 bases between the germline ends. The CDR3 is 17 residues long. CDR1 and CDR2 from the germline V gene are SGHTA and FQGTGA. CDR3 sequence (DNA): TGTGCCAGCAGCTTACGTACCGTCAACCCTGGGGCCAACGTCCTGACTTTC. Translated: CASSLRTVNPGANVLTF.